A selection of T cell receptor beta chains follows, all from one sample in a study of CD8+ T cells in alopecia areata. Assay: immunoSEQ multiplex PCR; the TCRdb copy retains only in-frame clones and omits some. The sample records approximately 170,000 clones, 45% to 65% being singletons. Material: CD4+ T cells sorted from blood, obtained at week 4, from a patient treated with tofacitinib. The receptor source for this set is a human donor with alopecia areata. Each CDR3 is given with its conserved first and last residue. Fields, in order: clone size, CDR3 length, J gene, D gene, V gene, CDR3 DNA, CDR3 protein. D genes are given only for firm matches. Clone size is shown for a subset of rows, as once, few, many or a class of expanded clone.

NA,16,TRBJ2-7,TRBD2,TRBV23-1,TGCGCCAGCAGTCAATCAAGGGCGGGAGGGCCCGACGAGCAGTACTTC,CASSQSRAGGPDEQYF
NA,13,TRBJ1-1,NA,TRBV5-1,TGCGCCAGCCTCCGAGACCCGAACACTGAAGCTTTCTTT,CASLRDPNTEAFF
NA,14,TRBJ2-7,NA,TRBV6-5,TGTGCCAGCAGTTACTCTGGGGGTCTTTTCGAGCAGTACTTC,CASSYSGGLFEQYF
NA,13,TRBJ2-3,NA,TRBV29-1,TGCAGCGTTGAAGAATCAGGGCCAGATACGCAGTATTTT,CSVEESGPDTQYF
NA,18,TRBJ2-6,NA,TRBV30,TGTGCCTGGAGTGGCAGCAGGGTGGCCCTCTCTGGGGCCAACGTCCTGACTTTC,CAWSGSRVALSGANVLTF
few,13,TRBJ1-1,NA,TRBV29-1,TGCAGCGTTGCAGGGGTTCGAAACACTGAAGCTTTCTTT,CSVAGVRNTEAFF
NA,15,TRBJ1-1,TRBD1,TRBV6-5,TGTGCCAGCAGGGAGACAGGGAGAGGTGACACTGAAGCTTTCTTT,CASRETGRGDTEAFF
once,14,TRBJ2-7,TRBD2,TRBV6-5,TGTGCCAGCAACCGGGACTATCGAGCCTACGAGCAGTACTTC,CASNRDYRAYEQYF
NA,10,TRBJ2-7,NA,TRBV20-1,TGCAGTGCTAGACTGGGCGAGCAGTACTTC,CSARLGEQYF
NA,15,TRBJ1-2,NA,TRBV27,TGTGCCAGCAGTTTGAAGGGAAGGGTATACTATGGCTACACCTTC,CASSLKGRVYYGYTF
NA,18,TRBJ2-3,TRBD2,TRBV4-3,TGCGCCAGCAGCCAAACCCCGGCTAGCGGGAGAAGGACAGATACGCAGTATTTT,CASSQTPASGRRTDTQYF
NA,16,TRBJ2-5,TRBD2,TRBV5-6,TGTGCCAGCAGCTCTTATAGCGGGAGAAAGTGGGAGACCCAGTACTTC,CASSSYSGRKWETQYF
NA,18,TRBJ2-2,NA,TRBV11-2,TGTGCCAGCAGCTCCCGCGTAAACCGGTGGGACCTCACCGGGGAGCTGTTTTTT,CASSSRVNRWDLTGELFF
NA,14,TRBJ2-5,NA,TRBV2,TGTGCCAGCAGTGAACGGTCAGCCCAAGAGACCCAGTACTTC,CASSERSAQETQYF
once,16,TRBJ2-6,NA,TRBV4-3,TGCGCCAGCAGCCAAGAATCGGCAGGGGGGGCCAACGTCCTGACTTTC,CASSQESAGGANVLTF
NA,13,TRBJ1-5,NA,TRBV18,TGTGCCAGCTCACCTGACAGAAATCAGCCCCAGCATTTT,CASSPDRNQPQHF
NA,11,TRBJ2-3,NA,TRBV20-1,TGCAGTGCTAGTAGGGCAGATACGCAGTATTTT,CSASRADTQYF
NA,15,TRBJ2-5,NA,TRBV14,TGTGCCAGCAGCCAAGATTCGGCAATCCCGCGGGCCCAGTACTTC,CASSQDSAIPRAQYF
NA,11,TRBJ2-7,NA,TRBV29-1,TGCAGCGTTCTCAATGAGGGCGAGCAGTACTTC,CSVLNEGEQYF
NA,17,TRBJ1-2,TRBD1,TRBV5-4,TGTGCCAGCAGCTTAGGGGGACAGAAAGGTCGCGGCTATGGCTACACCTTC,CASSLGGQKGRGYGYTF
few,15,TRBJ2-7,TRBD2,TRBV7-2,TGTGCCAGCAGCAGAGGACTAGCGGGATCCTACGAGCAGTACTTC,CASSRGLAGSYEQYF
NA,11,TRBJ2-5,NA,TRBV20-1,TGCAGTGCCCCCTATTATGGCACCCAGTACTTC,CSAPYYGTQYF
NA,13,TRBJ2-5,NA,TRBV4-1,TGCGCCAGCGTTACCTACAGGGAAGAGACCCAGTACTTC,CASVTYREETQYF
NA,11,TRBJ2-2,NA,TRBV29-1,TGCAGCGTTGGGGGAGCCGGGGAGCTGTTTTTT,CSVGGAGELFF
NA,15,TRBJ2-2,NA,TRBV23-1,TGCGCCAGCAGTCAATCACGGAGACGCACCGGGGAGCTGTTTTTT,CASSQSRRRTGELFF
NA,14,TRBJ2-2,NA,TRBV2,TGTGCCAGCGTGGTGGGGGCCGACACCGGGGAGCTGTTTTTT,CASVVGADTGELFF
NA,12,TRBJ2-1,NA,TRBV15,TGTGCCACCAGCACCCAGGCGCAGGAGCAGTTCTTC,CATSTQAQEQFF
NA,15,TRBJ2-2,NA,TRBV7-8,TGTGCCAGCAGCTTAGATGGGTTATTTACCGGGGAGCTGTTTTTT,CASSLDGLFTGELFF
NA,15,TRBJ1-2,TRBD1,TRBV5-1,TGCGCCAGCAGCGCATCCGGGACAGGGGACTATGGCTACACCTTC,CASSASGTGDYGYTF
few,14,TRBJ2-7,TRBD1,TRBV7-2,TGTGCCAGCAGCCTACAGGGGGCTAGCGACGAGCAGTACTTC,CASSLQGASDEQYF
NA,15,TRBJ2-7,TRBD1,TRBV7-6,TGTGCCAGCAGCCCCCAGCGCCAGGGGGCTTTGGAGCAGTACTTC,CASSPQRQGALEQYF
NA,15,TRBJ2-4,TRBD1,TRBV11-1,TGTGCCAGCAGCCCAGTGGGGACAGATAAAAACATTCAGTACTTC,CASSPVGTDKNIQYF
NA,14,TRBJ2-1,NA,TRBV4-1,TGCGCCAGCAGCCTTGGGCGAACAAGCAATGAGCAGTTCTTC,CASSLGRTSNEQFF
few,13,TRBJ2-4,NA,TRBV6-5,TGTGCCAGCAGTTCCTTAGCCAAAAACATTCAGTACTTC,CASSSLAKNIQYF
NA,12,TRBJ2-3,NA,TRBV29-1,TGCAGCGTTGTAAAGGGGACAGATACGCAGTATTTT,CSVVKGTDTQYF
NA,12,TRBJ1-2,NA,TRBV29-1,TGCAGCGGAAGGACCACTACTTATGGCTACACCTTC,CSGRTTTYGYTF
NA,15,TRBJ2-3,NA,TRBV30,TGTGCCTTGGCTCGGGGAAACGCCCTAGCAGATACGCAGTATTTT,CALARGNALADTQYF
many,11,TRBJ1-2,NA,TRBV6-5,TGTGCCAGCAGAGCCCTTTATGGCTACACCTTC,CASRALYGYTF
few,14,TRBJ2-7,TRBD2,TRBV29-1,TGCAGCGTTGAAAAAAGCGGGAGAGGACGCGAGCAGTACTTC,CSVEKSGRGREQYF
few,14,TRBJ2-4,NA,TRBV29-1,TGCAGCGTTGAGTATAGCTTCAAGGCAAACATTCAGTACTTC,CSVEYSFKANIQYF